These T cell receptor beta chains were read from a single sample in a study of T-cell reconstitution after alpha-beta-depleted transplantation in children. TCRdb passed the PCR reads through MiXCR, listing each CDR3 protein once. The sample shows around 500,000 distinct CDR3 sequences, around 23% of them seen only once. This specimen was PBMCs, mostly from graft donor cells, taken 360 days after TCRalphabeta/CD19-depleted stem cell transplant. These receptors were obtained from a boy under two years old who had a stem cell transplant for acute myeloid leukemia, so the T cells may come from the graft donor. CDR3s include the opening cysteine and the closing phenylalanine or tryptophan. Each record gives: J gene, CDR3 length, V gene, CDR3 protein.

j_call: TRBJ2-5; cdr3_length: 17; v_call: TRBV3-1; cdr3_aa: CASSQVWASSTQETQYF
j_call: TRBJ1-1; cdr3_length: 15; v_call: TRBV12-3/TRBV12-4; cdr3_aa: CASTPRGTMNTEAFF
j_call: TRBJ2-5; cdr3_length: 12; v_call: TRBV12-3/TRBV12-4; cdr3_aa: CASRSSAETQYF
j_call: TRBJ2-3; cdr3_length: 16; v_call: TRBV12-3/TRBV12-4; cdr3_aa: CASSPSGGPRTDTQYF
j_call: TRBJ2-3; cdr3_length: 21; v_call: TRBV20-1; cdr3_aa: CSARDGLEGLAGESSTDTQYF
j_call: TRBJ2-2; cdr3_length: 14; v_call: TRBV7-9; cdr3_aa: CASSSPPAKGELFF
j_call: TRBJ2-7; cdr3_length: 16; v_call: TRBV12-3/TRBV12-4; cdr3_aa: CASSWYGGVSSYEQYF
j_call: TRBJ1-1; cdr3_length: 12; v_call: TRBV29-1; cdr3_aa: CSVDRIGAEAFF
j_call: TRBJ2-1; cdr3_length: 16; v_call: TRBV11-3; cdr3_aa: CASSLGGLAGLNEQFF
j_call: TRBJ1-2; cdr3_length: 14; v_call: TRBV6-5; cdr3_aa: CASSYSGTGSGYTF
j_call: TRBJ2-3; cdr3_length: 16; v_call: TRBV6-2/TRBV6-3; cdr3_aa: CASSGKRGGRTDTQYF
j_call: TRBJ1-1; cdr3_length: 14; v_call: TRBV20-1; cdr3_aa: CSAPSWVEATEAFF
j_call: TRBJ1-5; cdr3_length: 13; v_call: TRBV20-1; cdr3_aa: CSAKTGGNQPQHF
j_call: TRBJ2-3; cdr3_length: 16; v_call: TRBV6-2/TRBV6-3; cdr3_aa: CASSYRSGGYTDTQYF
j_call: TRBJ1-1; cdr3_length: 12; v_call: TRBV6-2/TRBV6-3; cdr3_aa: CASRPTWTEAFF
j_call: TRBJ2-1; cdr3_length: 11; v_call: TRBV20-1; cdr3_aa: CSAPSPNEQFF
j_call: TRBJ1-2; cdr3_length: 14; v_call: TRBV28; cdr3_aa: CASSSNTGSYGYTF
j_call: TRBJ2-5; cdr3_length: 13; v_call: TRBV7-9; cdr3_aa: CASSGGSGETQYF
j_call: TRBJ2-7; cdr3_length: 12; v_call: TRBV29-1; cdr3_aa: CSVEKGSGEQYF
j_call: TRBJ1-1; cdr3_length: 12; v_call: TRBV20-1; cdr3_aa: CSAARSGTEAFF
j_call: TRBJ2-5; cdr3_length: 14; v_call: TRBV12-3/TRBV12-4; cdr3_aa: CASRGTGFQETQYF
j_call: TRBJ1-6; cdr3_length: 14; v_call: TRBV11-2; cdr3_aa: CASSLSAPSSPLHF
j_call: TRBJ1-5; cdr3_length: 14; v_call: TRBV12-3/TRBV12-4; cdr3_aa: CASSPHRARQPQHF
j_call: TRBJ1-4; cdr3_length: 13; v_call: TRBV6-5; cdr3_aa: CASSYSPGEKLFF
j_call: TRBJ2-3; cdr3_length: 15; v_call: TRBV20-1; cdr3_aa: CSARGQRGPADTQYF
j_call: TRBJ2-3; cdr3_length: 14; v_call: TRBV7-9; cdr3_aa: CASSDGTGWNTQYF
j_call: TRBJ2-3; cdr3_length: 15; v_call: TRBV10-1; cdr3_aa: CASSATGTSRDTQYF
j_call: TRBJ2-1; cdr3_length: 12; v_call: TRBV7-9; cdr3_aa: CASSQSGGEQFF
j_call: TRBJ2-1; cdr3_length: 15; v_call: TRBV12-3/TRBV12-4; cdr3_aa: CASSFGTGSYNEQFF
j_call: TRBJ1-4; cdr3_length: 15; v_call: TRBV12-3/TRBV12-4; cdr3_aa: CASSHYRGIDEKLFF